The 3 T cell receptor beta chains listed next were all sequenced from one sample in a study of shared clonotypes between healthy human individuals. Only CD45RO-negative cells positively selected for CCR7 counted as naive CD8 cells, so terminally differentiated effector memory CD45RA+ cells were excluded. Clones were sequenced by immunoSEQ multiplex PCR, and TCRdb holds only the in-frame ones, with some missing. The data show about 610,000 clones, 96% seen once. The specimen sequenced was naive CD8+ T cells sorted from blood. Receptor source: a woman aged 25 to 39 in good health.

CDR3 coding DNA: TGTGCCAGCGGACTAGCGGGCCCACCCGGGGAGCTGTTTTTT. Its protein is CASGLAGPPGELFF. The chain couples TRBV6-5 to TRBJ2-2; 11 bases align to TRBD2. The CDR3 spans 14 residues. The germline V gene encodes CDR1 MNHEY and CDR2 SVGAGI. J was trimmed by 6 bases and V by 8 bases; bases with no gene match: 5.

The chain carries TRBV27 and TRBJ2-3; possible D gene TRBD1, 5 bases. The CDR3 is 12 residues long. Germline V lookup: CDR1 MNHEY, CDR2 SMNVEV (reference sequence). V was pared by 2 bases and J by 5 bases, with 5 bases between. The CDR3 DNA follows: TGTGCCAGCAGTTTAAGGGGAGATACGCAGTATTTT. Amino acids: CASSLRGDTQYF.

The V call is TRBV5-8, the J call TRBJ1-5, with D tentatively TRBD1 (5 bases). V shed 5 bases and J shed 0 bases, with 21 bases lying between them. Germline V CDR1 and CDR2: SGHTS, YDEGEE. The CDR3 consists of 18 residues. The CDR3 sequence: CASRLPKTERYSNQPQHF. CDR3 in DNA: TGTGCCAGCAGATTACCTAAGACAGAAAGATATAGCAATCAGCCCCAGCATTTT.